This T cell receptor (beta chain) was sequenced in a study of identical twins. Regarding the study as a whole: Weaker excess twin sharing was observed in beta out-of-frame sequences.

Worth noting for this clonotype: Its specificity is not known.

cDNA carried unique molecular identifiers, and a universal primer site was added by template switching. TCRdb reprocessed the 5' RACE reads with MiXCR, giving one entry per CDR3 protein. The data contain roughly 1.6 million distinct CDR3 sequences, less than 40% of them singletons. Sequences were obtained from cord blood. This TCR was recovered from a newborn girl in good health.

The CDR3 DNA reads as TGCAGTGCTAGCTTGCAACAGGGGCTCACAGATACGCAGTATTTT. As protein: CSASLQQGLTDTQYF. The chain carries TRBV20-1 and TRBJ2-3, with 7 nucleotides matching TRBD1. Unmatched junction bases numbered 8, after V lost 3 bases and J lost 2 bases. The CDR3 contains 15 residues. Germline assignment: CDR1 DFQATT and CDR2 SNEGSKA (reference sequence).